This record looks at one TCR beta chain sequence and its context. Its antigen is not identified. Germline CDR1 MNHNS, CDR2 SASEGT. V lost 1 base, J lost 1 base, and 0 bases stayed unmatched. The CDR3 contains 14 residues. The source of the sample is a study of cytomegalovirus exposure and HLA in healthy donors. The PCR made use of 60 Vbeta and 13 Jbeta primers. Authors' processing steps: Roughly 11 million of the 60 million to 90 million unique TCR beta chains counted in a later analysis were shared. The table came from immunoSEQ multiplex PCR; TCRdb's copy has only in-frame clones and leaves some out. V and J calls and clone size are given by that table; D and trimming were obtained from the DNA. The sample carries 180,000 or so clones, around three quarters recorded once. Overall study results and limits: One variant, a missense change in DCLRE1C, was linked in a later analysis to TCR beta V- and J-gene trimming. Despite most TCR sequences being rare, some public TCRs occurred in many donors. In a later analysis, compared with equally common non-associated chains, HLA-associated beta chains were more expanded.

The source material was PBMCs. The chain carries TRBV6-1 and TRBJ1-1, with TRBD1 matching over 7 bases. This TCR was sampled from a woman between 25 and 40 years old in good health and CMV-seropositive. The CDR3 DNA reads TGTGCCAGCAGTGAAGACAGGGGGAACACTGAAGCTTTCTTT. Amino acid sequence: CASSEDRGNTEAFF.